These T cell receptor beta chains were read from a single sample in a study of T cell repertoires in cytomegalovirus infection. Each CDR3 protein is one row after TCRdb ran MiXCR on the reads. This sample has 680,000 or so distinct CDR3 sequences, with approximately 34% found just once. Sequencing was carried out using PBMCs. The source is a human donor in good health (CMV status not recorded). Some clones in this sample may be carry-over from other donors' samples. Both conserved end residues are part of each CDR3. Each record gives: V gene, D gene, clone size, J gene, CDR3 DNA, CDR3 protein. The D gene is left open where the match is weak. The size field is filled for only some rows; it gives once, few, many or a size class.

TRBV7-8	.	many	TRBJ1-1	TGTGCCAGCAGCTTAGTCAGGGATTATACTGAAGCTTTCTTT	CASSLVRDYTEAFF
TRBV5-4	TRBD1	few	TRBJ1-2	TGTGCCAGCAGCTACCCGCTCGACAGGGTGGAAGGCTACACCTTC	CASSYPLDRVEGYTF
TRBV7-9	.	few	TRBJ2-7	TGTGCCAGCAGCTTAGGGATTGGAGGCTACGAGCAGTACTTC	CASSLGIGGYEQYF
TRBV27	.	few	TRBJ2-7	TGTGCCAGCAGTTTAAGCGTCGGGGTTGGAGAGCAGTACTTC	CASSLSVGVGEQYF
TRBV3-1	.	.	TRBJ1-5	TGTGCCAGCAGCCAAGGTGCAGCCACGGGTCAGCCCCAGCATTTT	CASSQGAATGQPQHF
TRBV28	TRBD2	.	TRBJ2-3	TGTGCCAGCAGTCCCGGACTAGCGGGGGGAATTAGCACAGATACGCCGTATTTT	CASSPGLAGGISTDTPYF
TRBV28	.	few	TRBJ2-1	TGTGCCAGCAGTTCCCCCTCCCTCCGCGGCCATGAGCAGTTCTTC	CASSSPSLRGHEQFF
TRBV7-3	TRBD1	many	TRBJ1-1	TGTGCCAGCAGCCCTACAGGGGTGAACACTGAAGCTTTCTTT	CASSPTGVNTEAFF
TRBV15	TRBD2	.	TRBJ2-4	TGTGCCACCAGAAAAAGCGGACTAGCGGGAAACATTCAGTACTTC	CATRKSGLAGNIQYF
TRBV2	.	.	TRBJ2-3	TGTGCCAGCAGTGAAGGGGGTACAGATACGCAGTATTTT	CASSEGGTDTQYF
TRBV7-9	TRBD2	.	TRBJ2-1	TGTGCCAGCAGCCCCGGGACTAGCGAGTCAAATGAGCAGTTCTTC	CASSPGTSESNEQFF
TRBV20-1	.	.	TRBJ2-2	TGCAGTGCTAGACGGGTGGGGGGGGGGCGGACCACCGGGGAGCTGTTTTTT	CSARRVGGGRTTGELFF
TRBV7-2	.	many	TRBJ1-1	TGTGCCAGCAGCTTAGTTTCCAGCGTCACTGAAGCTTTCTTT	CASSLVSSVTEAFF
TRBV7-2	TRBD2	.	TRBJ2-3	TGTGCCAGCAGCTCCATGACTAGTCGGGAGGGCACAGATACGCAGTATTTT	CASSSMTSREGTDTQYF
TRBV20-1	TRBD1	few	TRBJ1-1	TGCAGTGCTAGAGATCCTTCAGGGGGTAACACTGAAGCTTTCTTT	CSARDPSGGNTEAFF
TRBV11-3	TRBD2	.	TRBJ2-7	TGTGCCAGCAGCTTAGTTTCATCCTGGACTAGCGTCCCCTATAGCTCCTACGAGCAGTACTTC	CASSLVSSWTSVPYSSYEQYF
TRBV2	.	.	TRBJ2-5	TGTGCCAGTCAGAACTATTTAGGGCACGCCCAAGAGACCCAGTACTTC	CASQNYLGHAQETQYF
TRBV7-2	.	.	TRBJ2-2	TGTGCCACCCGACTACTCGGGGAGGGGGCGTCCGCCGGGGAGCTGTTTTTT	CATRLLGEGASAGELFF
TRBV11-2	TRBD1	few	TRBJ1-1	TGTGCCAGCAGCTCAGGGAGGGGGCAGGAAGCTTTCTTT	CASSSGRGQEAFF
TRBV29-1	.	.	TRBJ2-2	TGCAGCGTTCACCGCGAGAACACCGGGGAGCTGTTTTTT	CSVHRENTGELFF
TRBV4-1	TRBD2	few	TRBJ2-1	TGCGCCAGCAGCCAAGTGACTAGCGGGAGCGATGAGCAGTTCTTC	CASSQVTSGSDEQFF
TRBV4-1	TRBD1	few	TRBJ1-1	TGCGCCAGCAGCCAAGATGATAACAGGGGCACTGAAGCTTTCTTT	CASSQDDNRGTEAFF
TRBV6-1	.	few	TRBJ1-1	TGTGCCAGCAGTGAAGTGGGGGGACGCACTGAAGCTTTCTTT	CASSEVGGRTEAFF
TRBV4-1	TRBD1	few	TRBJ2-7	TGCGCCAGCAGCCCACGGGACAGGGGGCATAATCACGAGCAGTACTTC	CASSPRDRGHNHEQYF
TRBV4-1	.	.	TRBJ2-7	TGCGCCAGCAGCCAACCCAGCGACAGTTACGAGCAGTACTTC	CASSQPSDSYEQYF
TRBV19	.	.	TRBJ2-1	TGTGCCAGTAGCCCAAGCTCGGGGGATGAGCAGTTCTTC	CASSPSSGDEQFF
TRBV6-1	.	few	TRBJ1-1	TGTGCCAGCAGAGCAGCCAGGCAGAACACTGAAGCTTTCTTT	CASRAARQNTEAFF
TRBV7-2	.	few	TRBJ2-4	TGTGCCAGCAGTCCCAGCACAGCCAAAAACATTCAGTACTTC	CASSPSTAKNIQYF
TRBV11-1	TRBD1	few	TRBJ2-5	TGTGCCAGCAGCTTAGCTTTCCGCGGGACAGGGACCAAAGAGACCCAGTACTTC	CASSLAFRGTGTKETQYF
TRBV15	.	few	TRBJ2-3	TGTGCCACCAGCAGAGGGTCCCGTGGGGCTCGGTGGGTTAGCACAGATACGCAGTATTTT	CATSRGSRGARWVSTDTQYF
TRBV5-6	TRBD2	.	TRBJ2-3	TGTGCCAGCAGCCCCACCGGGACTAGCATCTCGCCAGATACGCAGTATTTT	CASSPTGTSISPDTQYF
TRBV12-5	.	.	TRBJ2-3	TGTGCTAGTGGTTTGGTACGCGGTTTAGCTAGTAGCACAGATACGCAGTATTTT	CASGLVRGLASSTDTQYF
TRBV11-3	TRBD2	.	TRBJ2-7	TGTGCCAGCAGCCCCGGGACATCTAGCGGGGCCCCCTACGAGCAGTACTTC	CASSPGTSSGAPYEQYF
TRBV5-6	TRBD1	.	TRBJ1-5	TGTGCCAGCAGTTATTACAGGGGGTATCAGCCCCAGCATTTT	CASSYYRGYQPQHF